Following are 20 T cell receptor beta chains from one sample sequenced in a study of blood T cell repertoires in COVID-19. Generated by immunoSEQ multiplex PCR, the TCRdb table keeps only in-frame clones and is missing some. The table lists 90,000 to 100,000 clones, about 80% of them singletons, with 6.3% in the top ten. The sample was peripheral blood. Receptors originate from a man between 60 and 75 years old with acute or convalescent COVID-19.

This CDR3 is CASSAGLAGETQYF. The DNA for the CDR3 is TGCGCCAGCAGCGCAGGACTAGCGGGGGAGACCCAGTACTTC. The chain uses TRBV5-1 and TRBJ2-5, with TRBD2 matching 12 bases. Germline trimming cut 4 bases from V and 5 bases from J; bases unmatched to any gene: 3. The germline gives CDR1 SGHRS, CDR2 YFSETQ. CDR3 length: 14 residues.

The V gene is TRBV6-5, the J gene TRBJ1-5; D uncertain. Germline V gene data show CDR1 as MNHEY and CDR2 as SVGAGI. CDR3 length: 14 residues. V was shortened by 5 bases and J by 0 bases, with 8 bases between the two germline ends. CDR3 nucleotide sequence: TGTGCCAGCAGTCGGGATTATAGCAATCAGCCCCAGCATTTT. Residues: CASSRDYSNQPQHF.

The chain is built from TRBV6-4 and TRBJ1-1; 8 positions match TRBD1. The CDR3 spans 15 residues. CDR1 MRHNA and CDR2 SNTAGT come from the germline V gene. V was clipped by 3 bases and J by 1 base; unmatched bases: 4. CDR3: CASSEGRGRNTEAFF. The CDR3, as DNA: TGTGCCAGCAGTGAGGGCAGGGGGCGGAACACTGAAGCTTTCTTT.

V gene TRBV4-1 combines with J gene TRBJ2-7; a possible D gene is TRBD1 (5 bases). Germline-derived CDR1 and CDR2 are MGHRA and YSYEKL. The V gene lost 1 base and the J gene lost 0 bases, with 7 bases spanning the gap. This CDR3 spans 14 amino acids. The CDR3 nucleotides read TGCGCCAGCAGCCAAGGTCAGGGCTCCTACGAGCAGTACTTC. This gives the protein CASSQGQGSYEQYF.

This clone appeared once. The chain recombines TRBV18 with TRBJ1-1; 7 bases are shared with TRBD1. The CDR3 has 13 amino acids. The germline gives CDR1 KGHSH, CDR2 LQKENI. Trimming cost V 3 bases and J 7 bases; bases outside gene matches: 5. The CDR3 region has the DNA TGTGCCAGCTCACCCAGGGGGGATGGTGAAGCTTTCTTT. Protein: CASSPRGDGEAFF.

The genes are TRBV5-8 and TRBJ1-1, with D maybe TRBD1 (5 bases). Germline V CDR1 and CDR2: SGHTS, YDEGEE. Trimming stripped 3 bases from V and 5 bases from J, with 14 bases between. CDR3 length: 14 amino acids. The CDR3 DNA is TGTGCCAGCAGCTGGCCCGGCAGGGTGACTGAAGCTTTCTTT. This translates into CASSWPGRVTEAFF.

The chain is built from TRBV5-1 and TRBJ2-3; D may be TRBD1 (6 bases). The germline V and J ends were trimmed by 2 bases and 0 bases, with 13 bases remaining between them. The germline V gene encodes CDR1 SGHRS and CDR2 YFSETQ. This CDR3 contains 16 residues. CDR3 protein: CASSLGTSASTDTQYF. CDR3 DNA: TGCGCCAGCAGCTTAGGGACAAGTGCTAGCACAGATACGCAGTATTTT.

The genes are TRBV19 and TRBJ1-4; D gene unclear. The CDR3 extends over 16 amino acids. Germline values: CDR1 LNHDA, CDR2 SQIVND (reference sequence). V lost 6 bases, J lost 1 base, and 15 bases lay in between. The CDR3 region has the DNA TGTGCCAGTAGGGAGACTCACCTTCGAACTAATGAAAAACTGTTTTTT. This encodes CASRETHLRTNEKLFF. The full variable domain, rest sourced from reference TRBV19 and TRBJ1-4, is DGGITQSPKYLFRKEGQNVTLSCEQNLNHDAMYWYRQDPGQGLRLIYYSQIVNDFQKGDIAEGYSVSREKKESFPLTVTSAQKNPTAFYLCASRETHLRTNEKLFFGSGTQLSVL.

V gene TRBV5-6 combines with J gene TRBJ1-4; TRBD1 matches at 9 bases. With 4 bases clipped from V and 2 bases from J, the junction kept 6 bases outside the gene matches. This CDR3 region has 16 residues. The germline gives CDR1 SGHDT, CDR2 YYEEEE. This chain's CDR3 is CASSGGQGWTNEKLFF. For the CDR3, the DNA is TGTGCCAGCAGCGGGGGACAGGGATGGACTAATGAAAAACTGTTTTTT.

This chain uses TRBV6-5 with TRBJ1-1; a weak D match, TRBD1 (5 bases). Looked up from germline, CDR1 is MNHEY and CDR2 is SVGAGI. There are 14 residues in the CDR3. V gave up 3 bases and J gave up 1 base, with 9 bases separating them. The CDR3 region is CASSYNGGNTEAFF. The CDR3 DNA sequence: TGTGCCAGCAGTTATAACGGGGGGAACACTGAAGCTTTCTTT.

This chain joins TRBV7-9 and TRBJ1-1, with 12 bases fitting TRBD1. The CDR3 loop spans 15 amino acids. Trimming removed 5 bases from V and 6 bases from J; junction bases left unmatched: 7. Germline values: CDR1 SEHNR, CDR2 FQNEAQ (reference sequence). CDR3: CASSPGTGGLPEAFF. The CDR3 DNA reads TGTGCCAGCAGCCCCGGGACAGGGGGCTTGCCTGAAGCTTTCTTT. The full variable domain, in which reference TRBV7-9 and TRBJ1-1 provide the parts outside the CDR3, is DTGVSQNPRHKITKRGQNVTFRCDPISEHNRLYWYRQTLGQGPEFLTYFQNEAQLEKSRLLSDRFSAERPKGSFSTLEIQRTEQGDSAMYLCASSPGTGGLPEAFFGQGTRLTVV.

CDR3 sequence reads: CASSSTGGSDGYTF. CDR3 bases: TGCGCCAGCAGCTCGACAGGGGGCTCGGATGGCTACACCTTC. V gene TRBV5-1 combines with J gene TRBJ1-2; TRBD1 matches at 10 bases. The CDR3 is made up of 14 amino acids. Trimming removed 3 bases from V and 6 bases from J; junction bases left unmatched: 5. Germline CDR1 and CDR2: SGHRS and YFSETQ. The full variable domain, its missing parts supplied by reference TRBV5-1 and TRBJ1-2, is KAGVTQTPRYLIKTRGQQVTLSCSPISGHRSVSWYQQTPGQGLQFLFEYFSETQRNKGNFPGRFSGRQFSNSRSEMNVSTLELGDSALYLCASSSTGGSDGYTFGSGTRLTVV.

This rearrangement joins TRBV5-1 to TRBJ1-3; TRBD1 agrees at 9 bases. Trimming at V came to 4 bases and at J to 4 bases, leaving 6 bases not matched to a gene. The CDR3 contains 15 residues. CDR1 is SGHRS, CDR2 YFSETQ, per germline. CDR3 residues: CASSAGQGSGNTIYF. The CDR3 bases are TGCGCCAGCAGCGCTGGACAGGGGTCGGGAAACACCATATATTTT. The full variable domain, with the rest looked up from reference TRBV5-1 and TRBJ1-3, is KAGVTQTPRYLIKTRGQQVTLSCSPISGHRSVSWYQQTPGQGLQFLFEYFSETQRNKGNFPGRFSGRQFSNSRSEMNVSTLELGDSALYLCASSAGQGSGNTIYFGEGSWLTVV.

This chain joins TRBV2 and TRBJ1-1; D is unresolved. V shed 1 base and J shed 1 base, with 7 bases lying between them. Germline CDR1 and CDR2: SNHLY and FYNNEI. The CDR3 length is 14 residues. The CDR3 loop is CASSEGSRNTEAFF. CDR3 sequence (DNA): TGTGCCAGCAGTGAAGGTAGCAGGAACACTGAAGCTTTCTTT.

This rearrangement joins TRBV6-2 or TRBV6-3 to TRBJ2-7; 7 bases line up with TRBD1. From germline, CDR1 is MNHEY and CDR2 SVGEGT. This CDR3 has 15 residues. Unmatched junction bases numbered 3, after V lost 0 bases and J lost 1 base. This CDR3 is CASSYSGTASYEQYF. In DNA, the CDR3 is TGTGCCAGCAGTTACTCCGGGACAGCATCCTACGAGCAGTACTTC.

V usage is TRBV6-5 and J usage is TRBJ1-1; D remains unclear. The CDR3 consists of 15 residues. Trimming cost V 3 bases and J 1 base, with 12 bases left between them. The germline V gene has CDR1 MNHEY and CDR2 SVGAGI. The DNA for the CDR3 is TGTGCCAGCAGTTATTTCTTTGGAGAGAACACTGAAGCTTTCTTT. Amino acids: CASSYFFGENTEAFF.

The V call is TRBV24-1, the J call TRBJ2-7, with TRBD1 matching over 10 bases. V lost 3 bases to trimming and J lost 5 bases; unmatched junction nucleotides: 3. Germline CDR1 reads KGHDR; CDR2 reads SFDVKD. This CDR3 comprises 14 residues. This CDR3 is CATSDKTGGNEQYF. In DNA, the CDR3 is TGTGCCACCAGTGATAAGACAGGGGGCAACGAGCAGTACTTC.

The chain employs TRBV6-4 and TRBJ2-4; no reliable D call. The CDR3 is 13 amino acids. CDR1 is MRHNA, CDR2 SNTAGT, per germline. Trimming shortened V by 3 bases and J by 6 bases, and 9 bases separated the two germline ends. The CDR3 sequence: CASSEVRGNIQYF. The CDR3 nucleotides read TGTGCCAGCAGTGAAGTAAGAGGAAACATTCAGTACTTC.

The chain combines TRBV11-2 with TRBJ2-7; 9 bases are a match to TRBD2. The V segment lost 5 bases and the J segment 0 bases; nucleotides outside the gene matches: 11. The length of the CDR3 is 17 residues. The germline V gene encodes CDR1 SGHAT and CDR2 FQNNGV. This CDR3 is CASSLGHSGGRSYEQYF. CDR3 nucleotide sequence: TGTGCCAGCAGCCTAGGCCATAGCGGGGGCCGCTCCTACGAGCAGTACTTC.

This clone came up a few times. The chain joins TRBV24-1 to TRBJ2-2; 8 bases are a match to TRBD1. The CDR3 covers 17 residues. V shed 4 bases, J shed 5 bases, and the junction held 11 bases outside the gene matches. The V gene's germline CDR1 is KGHDR and CDR2 SFDVKD. CDR3 sequence reads: CATSELDREGGTGELFF. CDR3 bases: TGTGCCACCAGTGAATTGGACAGGGAAGGCGGGACCGGGGAGCTGTTTTTT.